Below are 5 T cell receptor beta chains sequenced from a single sample in a study of CD8+ T cells in alopecia areata (dated by TCRdb to the late 2010s). Libraries were built with the immunoSEQ multiplex PCR assay. RNA was extracted from all samples and reverse transcribed into cDNA as template for TCR sequencing. TCRdb limited this immuneACCESS table to in-frame rearrangements with V and J called. A share of clones is missing; checked studies link under half to unresolved V genes, and the rest is unexplained. The sample contains 75,000 to 100,000 clones, less than 50% of them found a single time. The biggest ten clones account for 1.3% of the sample. Sequencing was done on a sample of CD4+ T cells sorted from blood. The receptors shown here come from a human donor with alopecia areata.

The V and J genes are TRBV25-1 and TRBJ2-5; no reliable D call. The V end lost 1 base, the J end lost 5 bases, and 8 bases lay between the germline ends. Germline-derived CDR1 and CDR2 are MGHDK and SYGVNS. This CDR3 spans 13 amino acids. The CDR3 DNA reads as TGTGCCAGCAGTGAATTTACACAGGAGACCCAGTACTTC. It encodes CASSEFTQETQYF.

In its sample, this clone was seen a few times. The gene calls are TRBV5-4 and TRBJ1-1; possible D gene TRBD1, 5 bases. Germline V gene lookup returns CDR1 SGHNT and CDR2 YYREEE (reference sequence). The CDR3 spans 14 residues. Trimming cost V 2 bases and J 1 base, with 9 bases left between them. This chain's CDR3 is CASSFTTGNTEAFF. In nucleotides, the CDR3 is TGTGCCAGCAGCTTTACCACAGGGAACACTGAAGCTTTCTTT.

The rearrangement links TRBV14 to TRBJ2-5, with a weak D call TRBD2 (6 bases). CDR3 length: 15 amino acids. V lost 1 base and J 3 bases, leaving 12 bases between the germline ends. Looked up from germline, CDR1 is SGHDN and CDR2 is FVKESK. In DNA, the CDR3 is TGTGCCAGCAGCCAAGTCCGCGGGGTGAAAGAGACCCAGTACTTC. Its translation is CASSQVRGVKETQYF.

This clone showed up just a few times. The chain couples TRBV7-8 to TRBJ2-7; 7 nucleotides agree with TRBD2. This CDR3 has 14 amino acids. V shed 4 bases, J shed 7 bases, and the junction held 10 bases outside the gene matches. In germline, CDR1 is SGHVS, CDR2 FQNEAQ. CDR3 DNA: TGTGCCAGCAGCTCGCAGCGGGGTAACTTAGAGCAGTACTTC. The encoded protein is CASSSQRGNLEQYF.

The chain uses TRBV5-1 and TRBJ1-6; no reliable D call. This CDR3 spans 12 amino acids. CDR1 and CDR2 (germline): SGHRS, YFSETQ. V lost 2 bases to trimming and J lost 5 bases, with 2 bases between them. CDR3 region: CASSFDNSPLHF. CDR3 bases: TGCGCCAGCAGCTTCGATAATTCACCCCTCCACTTT.